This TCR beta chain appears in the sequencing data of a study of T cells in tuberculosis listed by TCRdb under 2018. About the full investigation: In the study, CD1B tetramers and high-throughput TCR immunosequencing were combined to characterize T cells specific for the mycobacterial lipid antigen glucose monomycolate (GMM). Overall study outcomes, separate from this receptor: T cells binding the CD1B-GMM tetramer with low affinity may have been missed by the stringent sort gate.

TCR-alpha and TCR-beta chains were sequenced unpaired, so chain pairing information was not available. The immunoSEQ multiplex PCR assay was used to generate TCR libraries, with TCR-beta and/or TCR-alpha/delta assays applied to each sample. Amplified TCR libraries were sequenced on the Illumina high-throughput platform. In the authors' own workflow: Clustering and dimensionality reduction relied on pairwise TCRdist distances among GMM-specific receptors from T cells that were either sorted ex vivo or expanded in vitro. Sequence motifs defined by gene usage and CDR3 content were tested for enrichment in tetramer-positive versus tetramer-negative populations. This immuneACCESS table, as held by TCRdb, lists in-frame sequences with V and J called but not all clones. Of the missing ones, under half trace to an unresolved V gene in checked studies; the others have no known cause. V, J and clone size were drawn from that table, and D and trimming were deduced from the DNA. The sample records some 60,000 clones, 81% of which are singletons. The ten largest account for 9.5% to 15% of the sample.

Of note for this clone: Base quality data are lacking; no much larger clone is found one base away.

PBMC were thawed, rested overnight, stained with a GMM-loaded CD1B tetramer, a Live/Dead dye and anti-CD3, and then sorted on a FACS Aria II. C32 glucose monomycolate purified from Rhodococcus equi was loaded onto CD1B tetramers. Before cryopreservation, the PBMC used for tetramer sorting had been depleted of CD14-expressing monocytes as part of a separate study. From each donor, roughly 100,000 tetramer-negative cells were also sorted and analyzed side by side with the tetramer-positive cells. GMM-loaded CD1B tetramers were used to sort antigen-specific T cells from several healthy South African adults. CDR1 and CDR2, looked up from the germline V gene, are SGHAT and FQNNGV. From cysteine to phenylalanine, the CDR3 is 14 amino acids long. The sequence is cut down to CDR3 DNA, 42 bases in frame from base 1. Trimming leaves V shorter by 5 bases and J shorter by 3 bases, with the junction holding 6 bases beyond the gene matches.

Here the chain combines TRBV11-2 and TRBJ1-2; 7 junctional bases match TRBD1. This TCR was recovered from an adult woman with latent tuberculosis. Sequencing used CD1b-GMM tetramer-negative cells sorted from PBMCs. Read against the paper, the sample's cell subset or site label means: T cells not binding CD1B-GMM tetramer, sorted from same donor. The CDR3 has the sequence CASSPGQSHYGYTF. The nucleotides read TGTGCCAGCAGCCCGGGACAGTCACACTATGGCTACACCTTC.